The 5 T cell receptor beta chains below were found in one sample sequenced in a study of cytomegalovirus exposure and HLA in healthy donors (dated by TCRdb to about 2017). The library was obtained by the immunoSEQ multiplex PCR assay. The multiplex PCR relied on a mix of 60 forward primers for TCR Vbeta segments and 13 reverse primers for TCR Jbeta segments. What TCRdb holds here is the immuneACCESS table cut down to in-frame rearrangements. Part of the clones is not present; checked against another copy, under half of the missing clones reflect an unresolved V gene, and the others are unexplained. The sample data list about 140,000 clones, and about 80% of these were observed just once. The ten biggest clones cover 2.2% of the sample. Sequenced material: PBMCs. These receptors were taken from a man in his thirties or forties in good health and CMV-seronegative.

The CDR3 protein is CATLSGGNEQFF. The CDR3 coding sequence is TGTGCCACCCTTAGCGGGGGGAATGAGCAGTTCTTC. This chain links TRBV6-5 with TRBJ2-1; 10 nucleotides agree with TRBD2. Germline-derived CDR1 and CDR2 are MNHEY and SVGAGI. Trimming cost V 10 bases and J 7 bases; bases outside gene matches: 4. The CDR3 is made up of 12 amino acids.

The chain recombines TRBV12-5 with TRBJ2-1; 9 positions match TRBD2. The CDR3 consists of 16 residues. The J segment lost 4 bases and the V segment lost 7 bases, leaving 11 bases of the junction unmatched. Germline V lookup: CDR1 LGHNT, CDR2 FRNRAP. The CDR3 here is CASASLLAGQYNEQFF. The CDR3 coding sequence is TGTGCTAGTGCCTCCCTTCTAGCGGGACAATACAATGAGCAGTTCTTC. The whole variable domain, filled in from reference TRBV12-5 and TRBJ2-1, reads DARVTQTPRHKVTEMGQEVTMRCQPILGHNTVFWYRQTMMQGLELLAYFRNRAPLDDSGMPKDRFSAEMPDATLATLKIQPSEPRDSAVYFCASASLLAGQYNEQFFGPGTRLTVL.

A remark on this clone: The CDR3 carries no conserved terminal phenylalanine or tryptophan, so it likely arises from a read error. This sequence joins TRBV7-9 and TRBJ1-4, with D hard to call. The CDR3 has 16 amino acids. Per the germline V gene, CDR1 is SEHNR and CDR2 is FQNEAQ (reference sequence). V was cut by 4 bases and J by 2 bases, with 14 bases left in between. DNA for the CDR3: TGTGCCAGCAGCTCCCCTAGGAGGCAGACTAATGAAAAACTGTTTTCT. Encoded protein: CASSSPRRQTNEKLFS.

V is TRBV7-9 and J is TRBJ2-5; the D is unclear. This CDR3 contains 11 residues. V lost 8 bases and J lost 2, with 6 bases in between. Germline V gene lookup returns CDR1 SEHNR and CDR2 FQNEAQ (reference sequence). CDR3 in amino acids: CASVRQETQYF. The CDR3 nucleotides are TGTGCCAGCGTCCGGCAAGAGACCCAGTACTTC. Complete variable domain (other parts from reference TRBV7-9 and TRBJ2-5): DTGVSQNPRHKITKRGQNVTFRCDPISEHNRLYWYRQTLGQGPEFLTYFQNEAQLEKSRLLSDRFSAERPKGSFSTLEIQRTEQGDSAMYLCASVRQETQYFGPGTRLLVL.

The CDR3 nucleotides read TGTGCCAGCAGTTTAACAGTGGGGGGGGACTATGGCTACACCTTC. It encodes CASSLTVGGDYGYTF. The V and J genes are TRBV27 and TRBJ1-2, with a possible D match to TRBD1 (5 bases). V was pared by 2 bases and J by 3 bases, with 13 bases between. The germline V gene has CDR1 MNHEY and CDR2 SMNVEV (reference sequence). This CDR3 comprises 15 residues.